Following are 23 T cell receptor beta chains from one sample sequenced in a study of blood T cell repertoires in COVID-19 (dated by TCRdb to 2018 to 2021). The receptor library was made with the immunoSEQ multiplex PCR assay. As stored in TCRdb, this immuneACCESS dataset retains in-frame rearrangements with V and J assigned. A fraction of the clones does not appear; measured against another copy, unresolved V genes explain less than half of the discrepancy, and the remainder lacks a known reason. Counted in this sample were roughly 190,000 clones; around nine tenths of them appeared once. The ten largest clones take up approximately 1% of the sample. Source material: peripheral blood. These receptors came from a man aged 30-40 years with acute or convalescent COVID-19.

The V and J genes are TRBV28 and TRBJ2-1, with TRBD1 identical over 9 bases. This CDR3 has 15 amino acids. CDR1 is MDHEN and CDR2 is SYDVKM in the germline V gene. J was trimmed by 9 bases and V by 5 bases; bases with no gene match: 11. This CDR3 is CASSPPGQGGGEQFF. The DNA of the CDR3 is TGTGCCAGCAGTCCGCCGGGACAGGGTGGCGGTGAGCAGTTCTTC.

The chain links TRBV5-1 to TRBJ1-3, with no clear D. The V end was cut by 0 bases, the J end by 8 bases, with 12 bases between. CDR3 length equals 14 residues. The germline V gene encodes CDR1 SGHRS and CDR2 YFSETQ. The CDR3 DNA is TGCGCCAGCAGCTTGGGGAGGGCCCCGGACACCATATATTTT. As protein: CASSLGRAPDTIYF. Variable domain in full (rest from reference TRBV5-1 and TRBJ1-3): KAGVTQTPRYLIKTRGQQVTLSCSPISGHRSVSWYQQTPGQGLQFLFEYFSETQRNKGNFPGRFSGRQFSNSRSEMNVSTLELGDSALYLCASSLGRAPDTIYFGEGSWLTVV.

This CDR3 is CASSPPPGTFDQPQHF. In DNA, the CDR3 is TGTGCCAGCAGTCCCCCCCCGGGGACATTCGATCAGCCCCAGCATTTT. The chain has TRBV28 and TRBJ1-5, with D possibly matching TRBD1 (6 bases). Per the germline V gene, CDR1 is MDHEN and CDR2 is SYDVKM. This CDR3 spans 16 amino acids. V lost 5 bases and J 5 bases, leaving 19 bases between the germline ends.

The DNA of the CDR3 is TGTGCCAGCTCATCAGGGATAGCTCAGCCCCAGCATTTT. The encoded protein is CASSSGIAQPQHF. The chain carries TRBV18 and TRBJ1-5, with D maybe TRBD1 (5 bases). V was clipped by 5 bases and J by 6 bases, with 11 bases between them. The CDR3 runs 13 residues. Germline CDR1 is KGHSH and CDR2 is LQKENI.

The chain links TRBV6-6 to TRBJ2-5; D is unclear. Deletions cut 2 bases from V and 6 bases from J, with 7 bases between. Germline CDR1 is MNHNY and CDR2 is SVGAGI (reference sequence). This CDR3 spans 12 amino acids. The CDR3 region is CASSYDIQTQYF. For the CDR3, the DNA is TGTGCCAGCAGTTACGACATACAGACCCAGTACTTC.

V usage is TRBV28 and J usage is TRBJ1-6; 8 bases map to TRBD1. This CDR3 has 14 residues. The germline CDR1 and CDR2 sequences are MDHEN and SYDVKM. V lost 4 bases and J lost 7; bases outside the gene matches: 3. The CDR3 reads CASSSTGENSPLHF. The CDR3 DNA follows: TGTGCCAGCAGTTCGACAGGGGAAAATTCACCCCTCCACTTT.

This chain connects TRBV5-1 to TRBJ1-2; TRBD1 might be the D (5 bases). V was shortened by 3 bases and J by 8 bases, with 17 bases between the two germline ends. The V gene's germline CDR1 is SGHRS and CDR2 YFSETQ. The CDR3 length is 14 residues. For the CDR3, the DNA is TGCGCCAGCAGCTCCTGGACATCCTTGGGGGGCTACACCTTC. Encoded protein: CASSSWTSLGGYTF.

The chain links TRBV18 to TRBJ2-1; 8 nucleotides match TRBD2. This CDR3 has 14 amino acids. Germline V CDR1 and CDR2: KGHSH, LQKENI. V gave up 3 bases and J gave up 6 bases; unmatched junction bases: 4. The CDR3 DNA sequence: TGTGCCAGCTCACCCGTCGGGGGGGGCAATGAGCAGTTCTTC. Its protein is CASSPVGGGNEQFF.

Ten or more counts support this clone. CDR3 sequence reads: CASSYKLLARRYSPGANVLTF. For the CDR3, the DNA is TGTGCCAGCAGTTATAAACTTCTGGCGAGGCGGTATTCTCCTGGGGCCAACGTCCTGACTTTC. This rearrangement joins TRBV27 to TRBJ2-6; D is unresolved. Germline V gene sequence: CDR1 MNHEY, CDR2 SMNVEV (reference sequence). This CDR3 region has 21 residues. V dropped 4 bases and J dropped 2 bases, with 27 bases sitting between them.

The chain employs TRBV6-1 and TRBJ1-3, with TRBD1 matching 7 bases. The germline V gene has CDR1 MNHNS and CDR2 SASEGT. The junction had 7 bases not matched to a gene; V was cut back by 2 bases and J by 0 bases. The CDR3 totals 17 residues. The CDR3 nucleotides read TGTGCCAGCAGTGAATATGGACAGGTTCTCTCTGGAAACACCATATATTTT. Amino acid sequence: CASSEYGQVLSGNTIYF.

Of note for this clone: Other DNA sequences in the sample encode the same CDR3. V gene TRBV6-6 combines with J gene TRBJ1-5; D ambiguous. The V gene lost 2 bases and the J gene lost 7 bases, with 12 bases spanning the gap. Per the germline V gene, CDR1 is MNHNY and CDR2 is SVGAGI (reference sequence). The CDR3 covers 14 residues. The CDR3 sequence is CASSYPRVGQPQHF. The CDR3, as DNA: TGTGCCAGCAGTTACCCGCGGGTCGGACAGCCCCAGCATTTT.

CDR3 loop: CASSSVGGYEQYF. The CDR3 DNA follows: TGTGCCAGCAGTTCCGTGGGGGGATACGAGCAGTACTTC. The rearrangement links TRBV12-3 or TRBV12-4 to TRBJ2-7, with D possibly matching TRBD2 (6 bases). This CDR3 has 13 amino acids. V shed 4 bases and J shed 4 bases, with 11 bases lying between them.

This clone appeared a single time. V gene TRBV15 combines with J gene TRBJ2-2; 9 bases align to TRBD2. Germline assignment: CDR1 LNHNV and CDR2 YYDKDF (reference sequence). This CDR3 spans 17 amino acids. Trimming removed 4 bases from V and 0 bases from J; junction bases left unmatched: 6. The CDR3 spells CATSNAGGPPNTGELFF. The CDR3 DNA sequence: TGTGCCACCAGCAATGCGGGAGGGCCCCCGAACACCGGGGAGCTGTTTTTT.

The chain carries TRBV7-3 and TRBJ1-1; D gene uncertain. Trimming left V 9 bases short and J 2 bases short, with 16 bases between. Germline V lookup: CDR1 SGHTA, CDR2 FQGTGA. CDR3 size: 14 residues. This CDR3 reads CASIFRRVNTEAFF. The CDR3 DNA sequence: TGTGCCAGTATTTTCCGTCGGGTCAACACTGAAGCTTTCTTT.

This chain joins TRBV2 and TRBJ1-5, with TRBD1 matching 9 bases. This CDR3 has 15 residues. The germline V gene has CDR1 SNHLY and CDR2 FYNNEI. V was pared by 3 bases and J by 6 bases, with 6 bases of the junction left unmatched. CDR3 nucleotides: TGTGCCAGCAGTGAGGACAGGGGCGGTTTTCAGCCCCAGCATTTT. Its protein is CASSEDRGGFQPQHF.

The chain is built from TRBV7-3 and TRBJ2-2; TRBD1 aligns across 7 bases. CDR1 and CDR2 (germline): SGHTA, FQGTGA. V trimming: 6 bases; J trimming: 2 bases; junction bases outside the gene matches: 3. The CDR3 has 14 residues. This chain's CDR3 is CASREGANTGELFF. Written as DNA, the CDR3 is TGTGCCAGCAGAGAGGGGGCCAACACCGGGGAGCTGTTTTTT.

The chain joins TRBV7-8 to TRBJ2-1, with D uncertain. In germline, CDR1 is SGHVS, CDR2 FQNEAQ. CDR3 length: 15 amino acids. V was clipped by 0 bases and J by 8 bases, with 14 bases between them. The CDR3 DNA reads TGTGCCAGCAGCTTAGCACCCCCTCCCTTAGATGAGCAGTTCTTC. It codes for CASSLAPPPLDEQFF.

The chain uses TRBV27 and TRBJ2-1; 13 nucleotides match TRBD2. The CDR3 spans 15 residues. The ends lost 7 bases at V and 9 bases at J; junction bases unmatched: 9. The germline V gene has CDR1 MNHEY and CDR2 SMNVEV (reference sequence). CDR3 DNA: TGTGCCAGCATTTCGGGACTAGCGGGACGGGGTGAGCAGTTCTTC. It codes for CASISGLAGRGEQFF.

This chain uses TRBV10-1 with TRBJ2-7; 8 bases are a match to TRBD1. The J segment lost 4 bases and the V segment lost 2 bases, leaving 7 bases of the junction unmatched. The CDR3 runs 15 residues. Germline V gene lookup returns CDR1 WNHNN and CDR2 SYGVQD (reference sequence). CDR3 region: CASSEAWTGKYEQYF. The CDR3 nucleotides are TGCGCCAGCAGTGAGGCCTGGACAGGGAAGTACGAGCAGTACTTC.

This clone has only one observation. V is TRBV4-1 and J is TRBJ2-3; 9 bases align to TRBD2. The V gene end was trimmed by 1 base and the J gene end by 6 bases; junction bases not matched to a gene: 8. The CDR3 has 16 residues. Germline-derived CDR1 and CDR2 are MGHRA and YSYEKL. The CDR3 here is CASSQVSSGGRDTQYF. CDR3 nucleotide sequence: TGCGCCAGCAGCCAAGTATCGAGCGGGGGGAGGGATACGCAGTATTTT.

V gene TRBV4-2 combines with J gene TRBJ2-1, with a possible D match to TRBD2 (5 bases). The CDR3 runs 16 residues. The germline gives CDR1 LGHNA, CDR2 YNFKEQ. V lost 4 bases and J 7 bases, leaving 20 bases between the germline ends. In DNA form, the CDR3 reads TGTGCCAGCAGCCCAGGAGGCCCCTCTGGCGTTAATGAGCAGTTCTTC. It specifies CASSPGGPSGVNEQFF.

The chain joins TRBV6-2 or TRBV6-3 to TRBJ1-5, with D perhaps TRBD1 (5 bases). The CDR3 extends over 16 amino acids. From germline, CDR1 is MNHEY and CDR2 SVGEGT. The germline V and J ends were trimmed by 4 bases and 4 bases, with 17 bases remaining between them. The CDR3 DNA reads TGTGCCAGCAGTTCCCAGGGCAGGTTAGGGAATCAGCCCCAGCATTTT. As protein: CASSSQGRLGNQPQHF.

In nucleotides, the CDR3 is TGCGCCAGCAGCTTGGCCATGGGGGGGCGGCGGTACGAGCAGTACTTC. This encodes CASSLAMGGRRYEQYF. The genes are TRBV5-1 and TRBJ2-7; TRBD2 is a possible D gene (7 bases). Trimming took off 0 bases at V and 4 bases at J, with 17 bases between the two ends. The CDR3 covers 16 residues. Germline CDR1 is SGHRS and CDR2 is YFSETQ.